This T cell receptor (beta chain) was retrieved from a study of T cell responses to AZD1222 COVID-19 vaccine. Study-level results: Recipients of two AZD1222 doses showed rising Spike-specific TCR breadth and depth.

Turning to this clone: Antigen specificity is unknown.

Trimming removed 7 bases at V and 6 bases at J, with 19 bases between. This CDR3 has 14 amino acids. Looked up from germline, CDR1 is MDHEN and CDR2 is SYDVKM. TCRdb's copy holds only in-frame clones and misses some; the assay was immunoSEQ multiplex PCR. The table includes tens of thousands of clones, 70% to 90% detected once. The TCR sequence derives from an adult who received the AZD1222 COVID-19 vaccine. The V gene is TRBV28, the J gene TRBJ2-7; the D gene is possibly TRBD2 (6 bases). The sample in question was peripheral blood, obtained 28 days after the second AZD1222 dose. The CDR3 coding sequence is TGTGCCAGCAAAATAGCGGACACCTTCTCCGAGCAGTACTTC. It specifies CASKIADTFSEQYF.